This T cell receptor beta chain was captured by sequencing in a study of T cells after somatic rescue of genetic block. Profiling relied on immunoSEQ multiplex PCR, and the TCRdb table lists in-frame clones only, not all of them. The repertoire holds about 52,000 clones, with approximately 96% as singletons. Germline values: CDR1 LNHDA, CDR2 SQIVND (reference sequence). The CDR3 extends over 14 amino acids. J was trimmed by 5 bases and V by 7 bases; bases with no gene match: 4. The chain uses TRBV19 and TRBJ2-1; TRBD2 matches 11 bases. Sample: peripheral blood mononuclear cells (PBMCs). The origin of this receptor is a child less than two years old. CDR3 residues: CASTTSGSNNEQFF. The CDR3, as DNA: TGTGCCAGTACCACTAGCGGGAGTAACAATGAGCAGTTCTTC.